This T cell receptor (beta chain) emerged from a study of blood T cell repertoires in COVID-19. About the research overall: Researchers got acute and convalescent COVID-19 samples from the United States, Italy and Spain. Sample material is recorded as cDNA or gDNA derived from T cells, B-cell-depleted T cells, or PBMCs.

There are 17 residues in the CDR3. Germline lookup yields CDR1 LGHDT and CDR2 YNNKEL (reference sequence). Germline trimming cut 0 bases from V and 9 bases from J; bases unmatched to any gene: 9. In the study's own analysis: Estimation of nucleated cell counts relied on the amplification of reference gene primers. Sequencing was performed with immunoSEQ multiplex PCR; in TCRdb, only in-frame clones are kept and a portion is missing. The V and J calls and clone size come from that table; D and trimming were worked out from the DNA. The data show 150,000 to 200,000 clones, 88% seen once. This sequence was found in a human donor in a cohort sampled during active COVID-19. Sequencing used peripheral blood. V and J are TRBV3-1 (or the pseudogene TRBV3-2) and TRBJ2-1; 12 positions agree with TRBD2. CDR3 DNA sequence: TGTGCCAGCAGCCAAGATAAGTCTAGCGGGGGGGCCGGTGAGCAGTTCTTC. This codes for CASSQDKSSGGAGEQFF.